This TCR beta chain originates from a study of blood T cell repertoires in COVID-19. This CDR3 is built from 12 residues. V shed 1 base and J shed 7 bases, with 7 bases lying between them. Measured with immunoSEQ multiplex PCR; TCRdb has only the in-frame clones, and not every one. The sample gives 80,000 or so clones, 82% of which show up once; about 9.4% is in the top ten. The chain has TRBV12-3 or TRBV12-4 and TRBJ1-1, with D maybe TRBD1 (5 bases). This clonotype originated in a man in his 60s with acute or convalescent COVID-19. Sequenced material: peripheral blood. CDR3 amino acids: CASSLETVEAFF. DNA for the CDR3: TGTGCCAGCAGTTTAGAGACAGTTGAAGCTTTCTTT.